The 20 T cell receptor beta chains reported below all come from one sample, sequenced in a study of blood T cell repertoires in COVID-19. TCRdb's copy holds only in-frame clones and misses some; the assay was immunoSEQ multiplex PCR. The data show roughly 130,000 clones, 65% to 85% seen once. Sequencing was performed on peripheral blood. The receptors were sampled from a woman in her 70s with acute or convalescent COVID-19.

This clone was seen a handful of times. CDR3 nucleotide sequence: TGTGCCAGCAGCCAAGCAAGGGGTTTGAACACTGAAGCTTTCTTT. Residues: CASSQARGLNTEAFF. The chain is built from TRBV7-9 and TRBJ1-1; a possible D gene is TRBD1 (5 bases). The CDR3 length is 15 residues. Germline V gene lookup returns CDR1 SEHNR and CDR2 FQNEAQ (reference sequence). The germline V and J ends were trimmed by 5 bases and 0 bases, with 13 bases remaining between them.

This clone was recorded a few times. This chain uses TRBV2 with TRBJ1-6; tentative D call: TRBD1 (5 bases). V lost 6 bases, J lost 3 bases, and 18 bases lay in between. Germline lookup yields CDR1 SNHLY and CDR2 FYNNEI. The CDR3 contains 17 residues. The CDR3 region has the DNA TGTGCCAGCAGAGAGTTAGGGGTCGAGCACTATAATTCACCCCTCCACTTT. Translating gives CASRELGVEHYNSPLHF. Drawing the rest from reference TRBV2 and TRBJ1-6, the complete variable domain is EPEVTQTPSHQVTQMGQEVILRCVPISNHLYFYWYRQILGQKVEFLVSFYNNEISEKSEIFDDQFSVERPDGSNFTLKIRSTKLEDSAMYFCASRELGVEHYNSPLHFGNGTRLTVT.

A single count supports this clone. The same CDR3 is also encoded by other DNA sequences in this sample. This chain uses TRBV4-3 with TRBJ1-2; D not resolved. From germline, CDR1 is LGHNA and CDR2 YSLEER. Trimming pared 0 bases from V and 5 bases from J, leaving 7 bases between. The CDR3 consists of 13 residues. CDR3 sequence reads: CASSQDLGYGYTF. The CDR3 nucleotides read TGCGCCAGCAGCCAAGATCTCGGTTATGGCTACACCTTC.

This clone was recorded once. The V gene is TRBV2, the J gene TRBJ1-5, with TRBD1 matching over 7 bases. The germline V gene has CDR1 SNHLY and CDR2 FYNNEI. Germline trimming cut 5 bases from V and 4 bases from J; bases unmatched to any gene: 2. There are 13 residues in the CDR3. The CDR3 region has the DNA TGTGCCAGCAGTACACAGGGGAATCAGCCCCAGCATTTT. Its translation is CASSTQGNQPQHF.

The rearrangement uses TRBV11-3 and TRBJ2-2; perhaps TRBD1 as D (5 bases). Germline-derived CDR1 and CDR2 are SGHNT and YENEEA. The CDR3 runs 14 residues. V shed 0 bases and J shed 6 bases, with 8 bases lying between them. Here the CDR3 reads CASSLDMTAGELFF. The DNA of the CDR3 is TGTGCCAGCAGCTTAGATATGACAGCCGGGGAGCTGTTTTTT.

This rearrangement joins TRBV20-1 to TRBJ2-1; D might be TRBD1 (6 bases). V gave up 3 bases and J gave up 5 bases, with 11 bases separating them. The CDR3 is made up of 13 amino acids. Per germline, CDR1 DFQATT and CDR2 SNEGSKA (reference sequence). CDR3 protein: CSASGGTNNEQFF. The CDR3, as DNA: TGCAGTGCTAGTGGGGGCACCAACAATGAGCAGTTCTTC.

This chain joins TRBV19 and TRBJ1-2, with D perhaps matching TRBD1 (5 bases). CDR3 length: 13 residues. V dropped 6 bases and J dropped 4 bases, with 12 bases sitting between them. Germline V gene sequence: CDR1 LNHDA, CDR2 SQIVND (reference sequence). This chain's CDR3 is CASSADTFYGYTF. The CDR3 region has the DNA TGTGCCAGTAGCGCGGACACTTTCTATGGCTACACCTTC.

This clone was picked up a small number of times. The rearrangement joins TRBV10-3 to TRBJ2-2; D gene unclear. This CDR3 has 15 residues. Trimming stripped 3 bases from V and 1 base from J, with 9 bases between. Germline V gives CDR1 ENHRY, CDR2 SYGVKD. CDR3 bases: TGTGCCATCAGTGATAGAGTAAGGAACACCGGGGAGCTGTTTTTT. It yields the protein CAISDRVRNTGELFF.

The J gene is TRBJ2-7, the V gene TRBV30; the D is unclear. Trimming stripped 0 bases from V and 0 bases from J, with 6 bases between. There are 13 residues in the CDR3. CDR1 is GTSNPN and CDR2 is SVGIG in the germline V gene (reference sequence). CDR3 loop: CAWSVANSYEQYF. For the CDR3, the DNA is TGTGCCTGGAGTGTAGCCAACTCCTACGAGCAGTACTTC.

The rearrangement links TRBV25-1 to TRBJ1-2; D is undetermined. V lost 5 bases and J 5 bases, leaving 12 bases between the germline ends. The CDR3 contains 13 residues. Germline values: CDR1 MGHDK, CDR2 SYGVNS. CDR3 sequence: CASSRTGKYGYTF. In DNA form, the CDR3 reads TGTGCCAGCAGTCGAACGGGGAAATATGGCTACACCTTC.

A few counts support this clone. The chain's CDR3 is CATSKWTGHGYTF. The CDR3 nucleotides are TGTGCCACCAGTAAATGGACAGGCCATGGCTACACCTTC. The chain has TRBV24-1 and TRBJ1-2; 7 nucleotides align to TRBD1. V gave up 6 bases and J gave up 6 bases; unmatched junction bases: 6. Germline loops: CDR1 KGHDR, CDR2 SFDVKD. This CDR3 spans 13 amino acids.

The chain joins TRBV5-1 to TRBJ2-5, with D maybe TRBD2 (5 bases). The CDR3 is 15 amino acids. V lost 0 bases to trimming and J lost 2 bases, with 11 bases between them. Germline-derived CDR1 and CDR2 are SGHRS and YFSETQ. CDR3 DNA: TGCGCCAGCAGCTTGGCCGGTCGGGGTCAAGAGACCCAGTACTTC. Translating gives CASSLAGRGQETQYF.

V and J are TRBV15 and TRBJ1-1; D gene ambiguous. Germline CDR1 is LNHNV and CDR2 is YYDKDF (reference sequence). The CDR3 runs 14 residues. V was trimmed by 0 bases and J by 3 bases, leaving 8 bases between them. The CDR3 DNA reads as TGTGCCACCAGCAGAGATCTTACAGACACTGAAGCTTTCTTT. It is translated as CATSRDLTDTEAFF.

This sequence joins TRBV18 and TRBJ1-6; 10 bases align to TRBD1. Trimming removed 3 bases from V and 10 bases from J; junction bases left unmatched: 3. Germline CDR1 KGHSH, CDR2 LQKENI. The CDR3 consists of 14 residues. The CDR3 bases are TGTGCCAGCTCACCGGGACAGGGGCAATCACCCCTCCACTTT. Translated, it gives CASSPGQGQSPLHF. Full variable domain (rest looked up from reference TRBV18 and TRBJ1-6): NAGVMQNPRHLVRRRGQEARLRCSPMKGHSHVYWYRQLPEEGLKFMVYLQKENIIDESGMPKERFSAEFPKEGPSILRIQQVVRGDSAAYFCASSPGQGQSPLHFGNGTRLTVT.

The chain employs TRBV9 and TRBJ1-1; unclear D gene. Germline values: CDR1 SGDLS, CDR2 YYNGEE. This CDR3 is built from 13 residues. Trimming left V 0 bases short and J 6 bases short, with 9 bases between. DNA for the CDR3: TGTGCCAGCAGCGTAGATTTGGGAGCTGAAGCTTTCTTT. Protein sequence: CASSVDLGAEAFF. The whole variable domain, remainder taken from reference TRBV9 and TRBJ1-1, is DSGVTQTPKHLITATGQRVTLRCSPRSGDLSVYWYQQSLDQGLQFLIQYYNGEERAKGNILERFSAQQFPDLHSELNLSSLELGDSALYFCASSVDLGAEAFFGQGTRLTVV.

The chain combines TRBV5-4 with TRBJ1-4; possible D gene TRBD1, 5 bases. In germline, CDR1 is SGHNT, CDR2 YYREEE (reference sequence). The germline V and J ends were trimmed by 4 bases and 5 bases, with 12 bases remaining between them. This CDR3 spans 14 amino acids. The CDR3 DNA is TGTGCCAGCAGCCCGGGACTAGGGAATGAAAAACTGTTTTTT. Its translation: CASSPGLGNEKLFF.

J is TRBJ2-7 and V is TRBV5-6; 9 nucleotides agree with TRBD1. The CDR3 loop spans 14 amino acids. The trim removed 6 bases at V and 6 bases at J, leaving 10 bases unmatched. From germline, CDR1 is SGHDT and CDR2 YYEEEE. The chain's CDR3 is CASTSGTGFREQYF. The CDR3 coding sequence is TGTGCCAGCACCTCAGGGACAGGGTTTCGCGAGCAGTACTTC. Complete variable domain (other parts from reference TRBV5-6 and TRBJ2-7): DAGVTQSPTHLIKTRGQQVTLRCSPKSGHDTVSWYQQALGQGPQFIFQYYEEEERQRGNFPDRFSGHQFPNYSSELNVNALLLGDSALYLCASTSGTGFREQYFGPGTRLTVT.

The chain links TRBV6-1 to TRBJ1-4; the D gene is possibly TRBD1 (6 bases). In germline, CDR1 is MNHNS, CDR2 SASEGT. Between the trimmed V and J ends, which lost 0 bases and 0 bases, there was a span of 8 bases. This CDR3 region has 16 residues. CDR3 coding DNA: TGTGCCAGCAGTGAAGCAGGGGGAGCAACTAATGAAAAACTGTTTTTT. Translation gives CASSEAGGATNEKLFF.

The CDR3 reads CASSQAPGQGDGYTF. CDR3 sequence (DNA): TGTGCCAGCAGCCAAGCCCCGGGACAGGGGGATGGCTACACCTTC. V usage is TRBV4-2 and J usage is TRBJ1-2; 11 bases line up with TRBD1. The V gene's germline CDR1 is LGHNA and CDR2 YNFKEQ. This CDR3 has 15 residues. Trimming took 1 base from V and 6 from J; bases not matched to a gene: 4.

Written as DNA, the CDR3 is TGTGCCAGCAGTTTGGGGGGGGCAACTGAAGCTTTCTTT. This codes for CASSLGGATEAFF. The genes are TRBV12-3 or TRBV12-4 and TRBJ1-1; possibly TRBD1 for D (6 bases). CDR3 size: 13 residues. The V end was cut by 3 bases, the J end by 5 bases, with 10 bases between.